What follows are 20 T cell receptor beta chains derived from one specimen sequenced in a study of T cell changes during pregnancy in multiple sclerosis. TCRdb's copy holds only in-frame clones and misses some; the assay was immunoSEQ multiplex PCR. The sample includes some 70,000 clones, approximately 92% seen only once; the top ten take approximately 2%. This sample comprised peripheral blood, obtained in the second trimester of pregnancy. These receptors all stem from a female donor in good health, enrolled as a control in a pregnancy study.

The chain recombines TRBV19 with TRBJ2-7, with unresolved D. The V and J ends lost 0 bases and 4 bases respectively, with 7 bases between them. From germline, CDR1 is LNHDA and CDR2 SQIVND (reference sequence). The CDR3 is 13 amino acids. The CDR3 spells CASSIDPYYEQYF. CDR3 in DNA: TGTGCCAGTAGTATAGATCCGTATTACGAGCAGTACTTC.

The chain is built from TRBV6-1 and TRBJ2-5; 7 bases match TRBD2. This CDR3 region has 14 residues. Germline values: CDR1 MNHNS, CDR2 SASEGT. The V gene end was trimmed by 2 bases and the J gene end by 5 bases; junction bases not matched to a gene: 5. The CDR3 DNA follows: TGTGCCAGCAGTGAACTATGGGGGGGGGAGACCCAGTACTTC. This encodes CASSELWGGETQYF.

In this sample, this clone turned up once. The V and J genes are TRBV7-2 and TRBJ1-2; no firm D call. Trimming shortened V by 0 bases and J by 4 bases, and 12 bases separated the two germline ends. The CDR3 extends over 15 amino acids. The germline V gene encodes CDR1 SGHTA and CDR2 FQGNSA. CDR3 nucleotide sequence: TGTGCCAGCAGCTTAGCGTTCGGGTCGGGCTATGGCTACACCTTC. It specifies CASSLAFGSGYGYTF. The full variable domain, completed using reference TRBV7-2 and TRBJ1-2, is GAGVSQSPSNKVTEKGKDVELRCDPISGHTALYWYRQSLGQGLEFLIYFQGNSAPDKSGLPSDRFSAERTGGSVSTLTIQRTQQEDSAVYLCASSLAFGSGYGYTFGSGTRLTVV.

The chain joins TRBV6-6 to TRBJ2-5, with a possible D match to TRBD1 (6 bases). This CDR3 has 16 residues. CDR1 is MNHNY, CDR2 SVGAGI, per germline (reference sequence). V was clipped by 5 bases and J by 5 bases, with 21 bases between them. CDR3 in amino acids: CASSTVGQGIRETQYF. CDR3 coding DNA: TGTGCCAGCAGTACCGTTGGGCAGGGGATTAGGGAGACCCAGTACTTC.

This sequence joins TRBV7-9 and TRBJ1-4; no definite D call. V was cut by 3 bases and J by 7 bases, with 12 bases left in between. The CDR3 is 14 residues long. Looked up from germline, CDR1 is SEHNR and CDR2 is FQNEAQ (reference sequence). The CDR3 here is CASSFNKGGEKLFF. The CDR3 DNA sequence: TGTGCCAGCAGCTTTAACAAGGGAGGTGAAAAACTGTTTTTT.

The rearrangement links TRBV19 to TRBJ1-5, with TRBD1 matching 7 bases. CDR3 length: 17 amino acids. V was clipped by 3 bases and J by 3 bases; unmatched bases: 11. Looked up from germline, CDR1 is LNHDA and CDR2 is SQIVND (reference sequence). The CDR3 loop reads CASSIRPFTGVNQPQHF. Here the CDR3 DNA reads TGTGCCAGTAGTATCCGGCCTTTCACAGGGGTCAATCAGCCCCAGCATTTT.

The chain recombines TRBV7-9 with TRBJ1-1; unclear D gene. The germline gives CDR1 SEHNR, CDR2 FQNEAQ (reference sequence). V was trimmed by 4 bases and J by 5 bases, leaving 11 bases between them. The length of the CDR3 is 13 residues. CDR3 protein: CASSSPVETEAFF. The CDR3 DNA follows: TGTGCCAGCAGCTCCCCCGTCGAGACTGAAGCTTTCTTT. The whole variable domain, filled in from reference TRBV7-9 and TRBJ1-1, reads DTGVSQNPRHKITKRGQNVTFRCDPISEHNRLYWYRQTLGQGPEFLTYFQNEAQLEKSRLLSDRFSAERPKGSFSTLEIQRTEQGDSAMYLCASSSPVETEAFFGQGTRLTVV.

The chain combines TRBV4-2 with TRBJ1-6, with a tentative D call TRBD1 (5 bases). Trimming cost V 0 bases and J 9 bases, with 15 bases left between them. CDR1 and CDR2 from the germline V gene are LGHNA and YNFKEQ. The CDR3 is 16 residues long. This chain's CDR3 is CASSQDVEGRGSPLHF. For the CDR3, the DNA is TGTGCCAGCAGCCAAGATGTAGAGGGGCGGGGTTCACCCCTCCACTTT.

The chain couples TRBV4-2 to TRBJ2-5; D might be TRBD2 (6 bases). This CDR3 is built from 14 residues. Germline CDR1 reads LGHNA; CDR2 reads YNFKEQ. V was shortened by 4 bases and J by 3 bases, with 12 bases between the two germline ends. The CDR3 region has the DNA TGTGCCAGCAGCCGCTCTGGCGGGGAAGAGACCCAGTACTTC. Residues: CASSRSGGEETQYF.

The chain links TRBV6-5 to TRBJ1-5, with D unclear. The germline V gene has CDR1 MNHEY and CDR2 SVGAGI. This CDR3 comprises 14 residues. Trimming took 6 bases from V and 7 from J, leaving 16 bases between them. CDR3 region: CASRDGLGRQPQHF. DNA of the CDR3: TGTGCCAGCAGGGACGGACTGGGGAGGCAGCCCCAGCATTTT.

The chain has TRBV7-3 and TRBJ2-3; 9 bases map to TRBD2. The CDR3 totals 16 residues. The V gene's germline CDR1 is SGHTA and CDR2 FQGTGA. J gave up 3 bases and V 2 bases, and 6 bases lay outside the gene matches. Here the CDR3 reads CASSLRAGGRTDTQYF. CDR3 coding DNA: TGTGCCAGCAGCTTACGGGCGGGGGGGAGGACAGATACGCAGTATTTT.

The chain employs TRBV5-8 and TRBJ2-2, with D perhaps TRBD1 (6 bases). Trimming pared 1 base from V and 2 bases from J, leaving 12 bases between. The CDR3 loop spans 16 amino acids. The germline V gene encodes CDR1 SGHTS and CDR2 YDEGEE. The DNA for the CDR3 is TGTGCCAGCAGCTTGCACCGACAGGCTAACACCGGGGAGCTGTTTTTT. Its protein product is CASSLHRQANTGELFF.

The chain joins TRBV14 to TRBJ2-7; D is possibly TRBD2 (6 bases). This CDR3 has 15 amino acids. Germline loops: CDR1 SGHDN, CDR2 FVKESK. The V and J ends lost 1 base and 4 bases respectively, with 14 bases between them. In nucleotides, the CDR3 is TGTGCCAGCAGCCAAGGGACGGCGGCGGGGTACGAGCAGTACTTC. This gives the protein CASSQGTAAGYEQYF.

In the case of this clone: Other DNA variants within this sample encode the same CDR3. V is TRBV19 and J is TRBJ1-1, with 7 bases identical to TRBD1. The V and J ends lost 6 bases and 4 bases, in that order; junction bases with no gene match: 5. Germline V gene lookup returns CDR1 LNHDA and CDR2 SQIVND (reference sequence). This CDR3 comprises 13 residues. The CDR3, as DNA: TGTGCCAGTAGAAGGTCAGGGGGCACTGAAGCTTTCTTT. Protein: CASRRSGGTEAFF.

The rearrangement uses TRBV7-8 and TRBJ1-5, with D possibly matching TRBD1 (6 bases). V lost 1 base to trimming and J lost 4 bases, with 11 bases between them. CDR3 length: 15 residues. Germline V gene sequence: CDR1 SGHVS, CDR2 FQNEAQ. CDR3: CASSLGGGPNQPQHF. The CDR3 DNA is TGTGCCAGCAGCTTAGGAGGGGGTCCTAATCAGCCCCAGCATTTT.

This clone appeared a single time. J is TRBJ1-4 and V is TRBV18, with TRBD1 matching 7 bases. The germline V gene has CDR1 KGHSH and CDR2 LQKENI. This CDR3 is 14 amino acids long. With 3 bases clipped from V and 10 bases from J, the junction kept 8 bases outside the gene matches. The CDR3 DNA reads TGTGCCAGCTCACCCCAGACAGGGTATGGAAAACTGTTTTTT. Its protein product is CASSPQTGYGKLFF.

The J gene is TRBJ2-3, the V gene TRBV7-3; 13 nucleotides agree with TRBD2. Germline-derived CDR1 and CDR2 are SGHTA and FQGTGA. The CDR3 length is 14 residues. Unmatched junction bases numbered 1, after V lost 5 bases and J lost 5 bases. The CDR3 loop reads CASSRTSGGDTQYF. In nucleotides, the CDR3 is TGTGCCAGCAGCCGGACTAGCGGGGGAGATACGCAGTATTTT.

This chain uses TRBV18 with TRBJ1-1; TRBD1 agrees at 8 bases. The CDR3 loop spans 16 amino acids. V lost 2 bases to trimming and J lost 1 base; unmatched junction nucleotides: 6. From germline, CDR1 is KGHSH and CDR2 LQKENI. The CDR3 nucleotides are TGTGCCAGCTCACCAGGGACAGGCGGTGCGAACACTGAAGCTTTCTTT. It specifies CASSPGTGGANTEAFF.

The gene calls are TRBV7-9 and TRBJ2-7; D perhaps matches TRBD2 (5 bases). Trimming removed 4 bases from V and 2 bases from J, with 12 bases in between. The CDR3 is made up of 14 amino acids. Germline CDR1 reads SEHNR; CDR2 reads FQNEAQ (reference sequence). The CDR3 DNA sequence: TGTGCCAGCAGCTCGGGATCGGCCACCTACGAGCAGTACTTC. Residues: CASSSGSATYEQYF.

In DNA, the CDR3 is TGTGCCAGCAGTTTGGGCAGCCCTTCTAACGGAGCTTTCTTT. Protein product: CASSLGSPSNGAFF. The chain joins TRBV27 to TRBJ1-1; D is unresolved. The CDR3 length is 14 residues. V lost 3 bases, J lost 10 bases, and 18 bases lay in between. Germline V gene data show CDR1 as MNHEY and CDR2 as SMNVEV (reference sequence).